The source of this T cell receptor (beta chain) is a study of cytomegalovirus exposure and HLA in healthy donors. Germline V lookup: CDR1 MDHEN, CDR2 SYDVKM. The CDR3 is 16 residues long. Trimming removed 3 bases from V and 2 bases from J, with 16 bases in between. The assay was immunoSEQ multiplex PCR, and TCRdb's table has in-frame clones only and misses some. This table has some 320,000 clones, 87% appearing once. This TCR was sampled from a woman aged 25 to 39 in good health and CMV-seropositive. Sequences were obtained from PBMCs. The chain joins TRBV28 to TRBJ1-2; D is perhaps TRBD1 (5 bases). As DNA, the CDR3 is TGTGCCAGCAGTTTCCACCGGGCAGGGAGGAACTATGGCTACACCTTC. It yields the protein CASSFHRAGRNYGYTF.